The 5 T cell receptor beta chains below were found in one sample sequenced in a study of blood T cell repertoires in COVID-19 (dated by TCRdb to about 2020). Libraries were prepared through the immunoSEQ multiplex PCR assay. Entries here come from immuneACCESS through TCRdb and include only in-frame sequences with V and J called. Some clones fail to appear in such tables; in the studies checked, an unresolved V gene covers under half of the shortfall, and the cause of the remainder is unknown. This sample holds approximately 58,000 clones; roughly 84% were observed only once. About 6% of the sample lies in the top ten. The sequencing input was peripheral blood. The origin of the receptors is an older woman with acute or convalescent COVID-19.

The J gene is TRBJ2-5, the V gene TRBV5-1; the D gene is possibly TRBD1 (5 bases). CDR3 length: 16 residues. From germline, CDR1 is SGHRS and CDR2 YFSETQ. V lost 0 bases and J 1 base, leaving 13 bases between the germline ends. CDR3 DNA sequence: TGCGCCAGCAGCTTGGCCAGGTCTGGGGCCCAAGAGACCCAGTACTTC. It translates to CASSLARSGAQETQYF.

The chain combines TRBV6-5 with TRBJ1-1, with D tentatively TRBD1 (6 bases). There are 15 residues in the CDR3. The germline V gene has CDR1 MNHEY and CDR2 SVGAGI. The V gene lost 6 bases and the J gene lost 0 bases, with 14 bases spanning the gap. CDR3 sequence (DNA): TGTGCCAGCAGCCGGCCAGGGGTTATGAACACTGAAGCTTTCTTT. It is translated as CASSRPGVMNTEAFF.

The V gene is TRBV20-1, the J gene TRBJ1-2, with D unresolved. Germline V lookup: CDR1 DFQATT, CDR2 SNEGSKA (reference sequence). Trimming pared 6 bases from V and 1 base from J, leaving 6 bases between. The CDR3 covers 11 residues. For the CDR3, the DNA is TGCAGTGCCCCCAATAACTATGGCTACACCTTC. Protein sequence: CSAPNNYGYTF.

V is TRBV2 and J is TRBJ1-1, with unresolved D. V was pared by 7 bases and J by 4 bases, with 10 bases between. The CDR3 extends over 12 amino acids. Looked up from germline, CDR1 is SNHLY and CDR2 is FYNNEI. The chain's CDR3 is CASTPGITEAFF. CDR3 DNA: TGTGCCAGCACCCCCGGGATCACTGAAGCTTTCTTT.

Only one count was recorded for this clone. Other nucleotide sequences from this sample produce the same CDR3. The rearrangement links TRBV5-1 to TRBJ2-7; 9 nucleotides align to TRBD1. Trimming removed 4 bases from V and 3 bases from J; junction bases left unmatched: 8. This CDR3 has 15 residues. The germline V gene has CDR1 SGHRS and CDR2 YFSETQ. Here the CDR3 reads CASSPGGTGIYEQYF. Written as DNA, the CDR3 is TGCGCCAGCAGCCCCGGCGGGACAGGGATCTACGAGCAGTACTTC.